The present T cell receptor beta chain was sequenced within a study of cytomegalovirus exposure and HLA in healthy donors. Overall study findings and caveats: Investigators reported 164 TCR beta chains as tied to cytomegalovirus. Donors were assumed by presence/absence analyses to have roughly uniform sequencing depth. It was shown in a later analysis that HLA-associated TCR beta chains were more clonally expanded than other, equally common chains.

V gave up 5 bases and J gave up 4 bases, with 11 bases separating them. The CDR3 totals 13 residues. The germline V gene has CDR1 MNHNS and CDR2 SASEGT. This clone was counted between two and nine times. Its antigen remains unidentified. The primer mix had 60 Vbeta and 13 Jbeta primers. The repertoire was sequenced with immunoSEQ multiplex PCR; TCRdb's copy has only in-frame clones and lacks some. The table lists more than 140,000 clones, more than 65% of them singletons. The sequence came from a man between 25 and 39 years old in good health and CMV-seropositive. This rearrangement joins TRBV6-1 to TRBJ1-2; no definite D call. Material: PBMCs. CDR3 protein: CASSRQFGYGYTF. The CDR3 nucleotides are TGTGCCAGCAGTCGACAATTCGGCTATGGCTACACCTTC.